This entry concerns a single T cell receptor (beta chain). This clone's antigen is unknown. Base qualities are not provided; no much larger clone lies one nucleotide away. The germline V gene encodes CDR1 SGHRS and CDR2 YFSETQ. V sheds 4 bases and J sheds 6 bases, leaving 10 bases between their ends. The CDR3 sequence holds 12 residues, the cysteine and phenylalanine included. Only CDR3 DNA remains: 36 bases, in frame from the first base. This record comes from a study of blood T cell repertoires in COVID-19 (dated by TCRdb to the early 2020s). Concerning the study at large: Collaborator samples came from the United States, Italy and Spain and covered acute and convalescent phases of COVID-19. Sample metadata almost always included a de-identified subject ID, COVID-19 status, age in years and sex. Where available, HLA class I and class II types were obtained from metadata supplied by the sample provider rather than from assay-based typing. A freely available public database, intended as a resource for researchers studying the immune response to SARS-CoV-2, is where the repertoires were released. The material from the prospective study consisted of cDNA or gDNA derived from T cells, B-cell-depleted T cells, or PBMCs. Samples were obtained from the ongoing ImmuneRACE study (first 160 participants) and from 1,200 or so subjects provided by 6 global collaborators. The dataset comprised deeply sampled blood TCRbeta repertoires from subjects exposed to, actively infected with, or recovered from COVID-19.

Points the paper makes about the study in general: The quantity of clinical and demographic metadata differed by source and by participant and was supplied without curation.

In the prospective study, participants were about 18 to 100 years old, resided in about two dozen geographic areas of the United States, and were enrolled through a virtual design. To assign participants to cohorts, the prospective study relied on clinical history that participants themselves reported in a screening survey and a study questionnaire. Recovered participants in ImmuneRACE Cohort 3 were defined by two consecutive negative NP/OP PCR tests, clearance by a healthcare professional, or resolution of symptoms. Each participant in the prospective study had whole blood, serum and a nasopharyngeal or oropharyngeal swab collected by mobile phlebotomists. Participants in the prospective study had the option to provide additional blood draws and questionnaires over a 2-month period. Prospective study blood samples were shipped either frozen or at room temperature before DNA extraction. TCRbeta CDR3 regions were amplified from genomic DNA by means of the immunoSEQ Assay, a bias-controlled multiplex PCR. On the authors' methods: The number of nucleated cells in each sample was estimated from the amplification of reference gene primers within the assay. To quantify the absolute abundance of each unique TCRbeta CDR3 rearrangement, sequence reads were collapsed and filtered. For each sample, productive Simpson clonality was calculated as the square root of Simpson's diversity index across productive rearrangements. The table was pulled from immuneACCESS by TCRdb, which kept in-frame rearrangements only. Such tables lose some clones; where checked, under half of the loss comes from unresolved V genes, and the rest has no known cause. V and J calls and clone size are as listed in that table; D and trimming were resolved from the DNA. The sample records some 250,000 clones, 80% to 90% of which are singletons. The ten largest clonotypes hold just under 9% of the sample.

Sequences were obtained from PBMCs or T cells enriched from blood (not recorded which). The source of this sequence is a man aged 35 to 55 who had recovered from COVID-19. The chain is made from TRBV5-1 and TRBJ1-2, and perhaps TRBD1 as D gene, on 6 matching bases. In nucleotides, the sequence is TGCGCCAGCAGCCTCGGACAGAATGGCTACACCTTC. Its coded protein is CASSLGQNGYTF. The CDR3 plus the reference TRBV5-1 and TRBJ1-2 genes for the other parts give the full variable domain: KAGVTQTPRYLIKTRGQQVTLSCSPISGHRSVSWYQQTPGQGLQFLFEYFSETQRNKGNFPGRFSGRQFSNSRSEMNVSTLELGDSALYLCASSLGQNGYTFGSGTRLTVV.